The clone carrying this T cell receptor beta chain was recorded a few times. No antigen is known for it. The data are from a study of post-analysis software for immune sequencing data. Across the whole study: The courses of disease that were included comprised relapsing-remitting, secondary progressive and progressive-relapsing multiple sclerosis. Study findings and constraints: Among roughly five TRBV segments more frequent in patients than controls were TRBV5-6, TRBV5-1 and TRBV20-1. Samples from one preparation batch, clustered by F measure, grouped strongly together. Patients with multiple sclerosis recorded significantly lower normalized Chao1 diversity than controls, the study found.

Libraries were made from TCR beta cDNA, and they carried unique molecular identifiers. T cells numbering about 0.9 to 11 million gave rise to 500,000 or so cDNA molecules. TCRdb recomputed calls from the PCR reads with MiXCR, one row per CDR3 protein. Of roughly 650,000 distinct CDR3 sequences listed, around 64% are singletons. The ends were cut back, 1 base at V and 5 bases at J, with 8 bases in the middle. CDR3 length: 13 amino acids. CDR1 SGHTA and CDR2 FQGNSA come from the germline V gene. Sequenced input: blood. This sequence was found in a girl aged 2 to 10 with multiple sclerosis. This chain links TRBV7-2 with TRBJ2-5; D is undetermined. The CDR3 nucleotides are TGTGCCAGCAGCTTAGGGTATACCGAGACCCAGTACTTC. Translated, it gives CASSLGYTETQYF.